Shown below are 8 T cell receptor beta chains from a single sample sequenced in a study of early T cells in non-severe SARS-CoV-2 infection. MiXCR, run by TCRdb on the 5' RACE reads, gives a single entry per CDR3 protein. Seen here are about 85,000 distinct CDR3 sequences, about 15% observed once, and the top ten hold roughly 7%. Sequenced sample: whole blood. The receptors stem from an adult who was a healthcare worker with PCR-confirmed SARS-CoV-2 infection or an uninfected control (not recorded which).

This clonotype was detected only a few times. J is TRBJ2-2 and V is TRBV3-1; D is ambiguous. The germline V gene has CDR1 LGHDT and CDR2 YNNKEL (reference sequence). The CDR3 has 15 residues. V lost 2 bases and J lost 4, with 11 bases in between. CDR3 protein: CASSQFLVGTGELFF. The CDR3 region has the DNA TGTGCCAGCAGCCAATTCCTGGTGGGCACCGGGGAGCTGTTTTTT.

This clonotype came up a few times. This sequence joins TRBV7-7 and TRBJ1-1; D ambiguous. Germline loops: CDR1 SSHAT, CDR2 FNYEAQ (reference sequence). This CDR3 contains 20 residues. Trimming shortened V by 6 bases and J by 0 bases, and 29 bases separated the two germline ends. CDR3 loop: CASSPTIPGMVVVMNTEAFF. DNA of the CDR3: TGTGCCAGCAGTCCTACTATCCCGGGGATGGTTGTAGTAATGAACACTGAAGCTTTCTTT.

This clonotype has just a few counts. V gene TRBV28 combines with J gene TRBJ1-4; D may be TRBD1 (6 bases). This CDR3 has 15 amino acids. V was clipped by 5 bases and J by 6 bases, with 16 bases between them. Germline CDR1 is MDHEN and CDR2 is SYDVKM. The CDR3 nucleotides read TGTGCCAGCAGTCCCTCAGGGGAGGCCCATGAAAAACTGTTTTTT. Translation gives CASSPSGEAHEKLFF.

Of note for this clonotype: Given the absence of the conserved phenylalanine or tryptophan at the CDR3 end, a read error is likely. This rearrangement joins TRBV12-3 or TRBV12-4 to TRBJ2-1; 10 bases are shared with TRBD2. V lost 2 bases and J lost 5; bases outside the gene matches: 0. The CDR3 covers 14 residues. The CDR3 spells CASSLTSGDNEQFL. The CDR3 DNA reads TGTGCCAGCAGTTTAACTAGCGGGGACAATGAGCAGTTCCTC.

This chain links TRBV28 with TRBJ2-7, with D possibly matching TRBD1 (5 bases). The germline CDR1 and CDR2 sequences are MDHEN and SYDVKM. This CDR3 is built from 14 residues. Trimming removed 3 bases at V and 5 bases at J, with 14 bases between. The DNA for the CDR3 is TGTGCCAGCAGTTTTCAGGGTTCCTTGAACGAGCAGTACTTC. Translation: CASSFQGSLNEQYF. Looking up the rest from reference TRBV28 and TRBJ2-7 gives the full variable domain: DVKVTQSSRYLVKRTGEKVFLECVQDMDHENMFWYRQDPGLGLRLIYFSYDVKMKEKGDIPEGYSVSREKKERFSLILESASTNQTSMYLCASSFQGSLNEQYFGPGTRLTVT.

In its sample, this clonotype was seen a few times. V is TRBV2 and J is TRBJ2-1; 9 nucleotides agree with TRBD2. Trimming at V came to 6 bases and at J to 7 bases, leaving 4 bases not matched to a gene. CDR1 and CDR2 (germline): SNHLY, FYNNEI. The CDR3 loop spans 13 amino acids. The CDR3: CASSQGLANEQFF. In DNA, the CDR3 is TGTGCCAGCAGCCAGGGACTAGCTAATGAGCAGTTCTTC.

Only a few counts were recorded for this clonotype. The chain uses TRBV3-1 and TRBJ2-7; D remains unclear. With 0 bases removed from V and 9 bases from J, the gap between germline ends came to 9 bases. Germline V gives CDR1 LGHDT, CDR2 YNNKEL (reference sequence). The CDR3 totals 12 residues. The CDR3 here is CASSQEASVQYF. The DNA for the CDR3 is TGTGCCAGCAGCCAAGAAGCGTCAGTGCAGTACTTC.

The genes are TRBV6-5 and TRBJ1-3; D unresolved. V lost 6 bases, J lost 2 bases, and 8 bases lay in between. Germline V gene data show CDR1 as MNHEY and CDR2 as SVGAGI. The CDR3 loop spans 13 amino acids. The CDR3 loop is CASRDGPGNTIYF. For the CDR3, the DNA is TGTGCCAGCAGGGACGGGCCTGGAAACACCATATATTTT.